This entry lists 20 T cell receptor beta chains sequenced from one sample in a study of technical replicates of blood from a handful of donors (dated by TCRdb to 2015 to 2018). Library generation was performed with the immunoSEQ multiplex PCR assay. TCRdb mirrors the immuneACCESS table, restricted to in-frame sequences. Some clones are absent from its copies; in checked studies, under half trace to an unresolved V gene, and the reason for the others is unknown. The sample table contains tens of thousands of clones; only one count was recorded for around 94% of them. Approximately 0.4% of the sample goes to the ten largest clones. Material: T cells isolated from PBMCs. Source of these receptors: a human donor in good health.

The CDR3 here is CASSVARLGRGTDTQYF. The CDR3 DNA reads TGTGCCAGCAGCGTAGCCAGACTGGGGAGAGGTACAGATACGCAGTATTTT. The chain employs TRBV9 and TRBJ2-3; D perhaps matches TRBD2 (5 bases). The ends were cut back, 0 bases at V and 3 bases at J, with 17 bases in the middle. The germline gives CDR1 SGDLS, CDR2 YYNGEE. There are 17 residues in the CDR3. The variable domain in full, completed from reference TRBV9 and TRBJ2-3, reads DSGVTQTPKHLITATGQRVTLRCSPRSGDLSVYWYQQSLDQGLQFLIQYYNGEERAKGNILERFSAQQFPDLHSELNLSSLELGDSALYFCASSVARLGRGTDTQYFGPGTRLTVL.

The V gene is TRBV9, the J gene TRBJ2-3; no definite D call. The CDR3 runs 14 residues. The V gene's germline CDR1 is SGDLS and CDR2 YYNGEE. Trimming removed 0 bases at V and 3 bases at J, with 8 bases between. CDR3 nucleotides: TGTGCCAGCAGCGTAGCTAGTTTTACAGATACGCAGTATTTT. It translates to CASSVASFTDTQYF.

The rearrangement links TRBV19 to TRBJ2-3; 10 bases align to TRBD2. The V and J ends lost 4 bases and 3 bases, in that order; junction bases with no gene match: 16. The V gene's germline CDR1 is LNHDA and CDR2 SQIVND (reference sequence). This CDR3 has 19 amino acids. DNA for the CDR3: TGTGCCAGTAGTACCTCCCCAAAAGTAAGCGGGAGGGCGACAGATACGCAGTATTTT. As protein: CASSTSPKVSGRATDTQYF.

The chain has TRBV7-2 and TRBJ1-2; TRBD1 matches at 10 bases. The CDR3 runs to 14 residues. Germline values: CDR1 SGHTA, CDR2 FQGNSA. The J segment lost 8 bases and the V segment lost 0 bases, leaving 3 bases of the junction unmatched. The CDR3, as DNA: TGTGCCAGCAGCTTAGCGGGGACAGGGGTCGGCTACACCTTC. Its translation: CASSLAGTGVGYTF.

This CDR3 reads CASSFTFFSGIYNEQFF. The CDR3 nucleotides read TGTGCCAGCAGCTTCACCTTTTTTAGCGGGATATACAATGAGCAGTTCTTC. V and J are TRBV11-2 and TRBJ2-1; 8 bases line up with TRBD2. The V gene's germline CDR1 is SGHAT and CDR2 FQNNGV. V lost 3 bases, J lost 4 bases, and 11 bases stayed unmatched. This CDR3 has 17 residues.

The DNA of the CDR3 is TGTGCCAGCAAGATCGCGGGCCTCTATGGCTACACCTTC. This translates into CASKIAGLYGYTF. The V gene is TRBV28, the J gene TRBJ1-2; D remains ambiguous. The CDR3 has 13 residues. Trimming cost V 7 bases and J 4 bases, with 13 bases left between them. Germline CDR1 reads MDHEN; CDR2 reads SYDVKM.

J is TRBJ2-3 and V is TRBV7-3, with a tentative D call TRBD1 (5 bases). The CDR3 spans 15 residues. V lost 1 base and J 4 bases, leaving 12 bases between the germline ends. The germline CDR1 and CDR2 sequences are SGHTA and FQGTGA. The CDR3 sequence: CASSLSQGPSDTQYF. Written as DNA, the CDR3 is TGTGCCAGCAGCTTAAGTCAGGGCCCCTCAGATACGCAGTATTTT. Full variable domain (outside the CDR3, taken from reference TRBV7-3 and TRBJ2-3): GAGVSQTPSNKVTEKGKYVELRCDPISGHTALYWYRQSLGQGPEFLIYFQGTGAADDSGLPNDRFFAVRPEGSVSTLKIQRTERGDSAVYLCASSLSQGPSDTQYFGPGTRLTVL.

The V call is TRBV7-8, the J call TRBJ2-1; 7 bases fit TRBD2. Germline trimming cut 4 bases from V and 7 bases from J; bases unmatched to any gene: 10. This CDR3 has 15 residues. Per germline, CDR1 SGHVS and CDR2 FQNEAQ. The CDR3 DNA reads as TGTGCCAGCAGCTCAGATCCATTGCGGGAGAATGAGCAGTTCTTC. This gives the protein CASSSDPLRENEQFF.

The CDR3 loop reads CASSDRVGAGGYSYEQYF. The CDR3 DNA sequence: TGTGCCAGCAGTGATCGGGTTGGGGCAGGGGGTTACTCCTACGAGCAGTACTTC. The gene calls are TRBV2 and TRBJ2-7, with 7 bases that match TRBD1. The length of the CDR3 is 18 residues. Germline V lookup: CDR1 SNHLY, CDR2 FYNNEI. V shed 3 bases, J shed 0 bases, and the junction held 14 bases outside the gene matches.

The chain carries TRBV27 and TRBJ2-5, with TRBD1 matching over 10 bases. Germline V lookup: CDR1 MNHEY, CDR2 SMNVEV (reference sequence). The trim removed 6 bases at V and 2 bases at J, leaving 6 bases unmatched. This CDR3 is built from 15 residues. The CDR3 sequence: CASSQLGQGQETQYF. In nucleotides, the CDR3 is TGTGCCAGCAGCCAGTTGGGACAGGGGCAAGAGACCCAGTACTTC.

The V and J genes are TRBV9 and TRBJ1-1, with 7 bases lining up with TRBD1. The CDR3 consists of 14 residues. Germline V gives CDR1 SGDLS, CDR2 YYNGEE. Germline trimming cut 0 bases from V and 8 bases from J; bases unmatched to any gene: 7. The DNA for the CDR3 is TGTGCCAGCAGCGTAGTTGATAGGGGGCAGGAAGCTTTCTTT. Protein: CASSVVDRGQEAFF.

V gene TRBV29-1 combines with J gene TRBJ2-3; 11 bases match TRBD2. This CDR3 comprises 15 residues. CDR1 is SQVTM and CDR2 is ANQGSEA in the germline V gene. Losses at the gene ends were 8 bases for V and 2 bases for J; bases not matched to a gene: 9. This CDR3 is CSITGTSGTTDTQYF. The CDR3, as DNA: TGCAGCATCACCGGGACTAGCGGAACCACAGATACGCAGTATTTT.

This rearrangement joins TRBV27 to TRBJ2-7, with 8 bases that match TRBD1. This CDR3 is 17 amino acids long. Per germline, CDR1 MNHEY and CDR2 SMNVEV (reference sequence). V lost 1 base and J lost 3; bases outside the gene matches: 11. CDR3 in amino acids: CASSLYPTGTGYYEQYF. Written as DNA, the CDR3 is TGTGCCAGCAGTTTATACCCCACCGGGACAGGCTACTACGAGCAGTACTTC.

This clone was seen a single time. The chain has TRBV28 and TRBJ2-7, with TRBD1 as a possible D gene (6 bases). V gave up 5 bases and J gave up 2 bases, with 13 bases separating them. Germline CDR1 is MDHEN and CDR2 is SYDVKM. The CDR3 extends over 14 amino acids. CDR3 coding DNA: TGTGCCAGCAGTCATCCAGGGGCCGCCTACGAGCAGTACTTC. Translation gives CASSHPGAAYEQYF.

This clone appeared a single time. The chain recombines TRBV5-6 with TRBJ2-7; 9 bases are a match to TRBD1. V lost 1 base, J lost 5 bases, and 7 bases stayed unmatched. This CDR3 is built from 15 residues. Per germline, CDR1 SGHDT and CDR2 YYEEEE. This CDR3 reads CASSLIQGAQDEQYF. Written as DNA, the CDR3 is TGTGCCAGCAGCTTGATACAGGGGGCGCAGGACGAGCAGTACTTC.

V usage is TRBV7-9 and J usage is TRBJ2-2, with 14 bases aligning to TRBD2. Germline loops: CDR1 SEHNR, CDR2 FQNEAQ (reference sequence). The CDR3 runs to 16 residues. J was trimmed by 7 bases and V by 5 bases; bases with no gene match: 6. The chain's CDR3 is CASSQAGTSGSGELFF. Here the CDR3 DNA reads TGTGCCAGCAGCCAGGCCGGGACTAGCGGGAGCGGGGAGCTGTTTTTT.

The CDR3 reads CATQITGNTGELFF. The CDR3 DNA reads as TGCGCCACACAGATAACAGGGAACACCGGGGAGCTGTTTTTT. The chain joins TRBV4-1 to TRBJ2-2, with D possibly TRBD1 on 5 matching bases. This CDR3 is built from 14 residues. V was pared by 10 bases and J by 1 base, with 13 bases between. Germline values: CDR1 MGHRA, CDR2 YSYEKL.

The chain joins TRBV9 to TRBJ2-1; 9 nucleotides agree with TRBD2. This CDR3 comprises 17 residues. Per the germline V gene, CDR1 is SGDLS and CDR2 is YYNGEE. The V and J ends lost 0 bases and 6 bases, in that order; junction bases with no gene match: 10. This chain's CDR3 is CASSVGSSGTPTNEQFF. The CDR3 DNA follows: TGTGCCAGCAGCGTAGGGTCTAGCGGGACTCCTACCAATGAGCAGTTCTTC.

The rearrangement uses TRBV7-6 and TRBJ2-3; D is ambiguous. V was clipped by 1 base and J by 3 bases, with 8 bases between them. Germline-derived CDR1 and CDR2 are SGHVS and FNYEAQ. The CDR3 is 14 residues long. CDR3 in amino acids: CASSLVQNTDTQYF. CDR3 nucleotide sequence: TGTGCCAGCAGCTTAGTTCAGAATACAGATACGCAGTATTTT.

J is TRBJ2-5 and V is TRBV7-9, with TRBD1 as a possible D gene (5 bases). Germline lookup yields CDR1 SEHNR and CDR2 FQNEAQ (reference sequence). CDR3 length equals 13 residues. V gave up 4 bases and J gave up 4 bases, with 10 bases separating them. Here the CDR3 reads CASSWRQIETQYF. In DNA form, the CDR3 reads TGTGCCAGCAGCTGGAGACAGATAGAGACCCAGTACTTC.